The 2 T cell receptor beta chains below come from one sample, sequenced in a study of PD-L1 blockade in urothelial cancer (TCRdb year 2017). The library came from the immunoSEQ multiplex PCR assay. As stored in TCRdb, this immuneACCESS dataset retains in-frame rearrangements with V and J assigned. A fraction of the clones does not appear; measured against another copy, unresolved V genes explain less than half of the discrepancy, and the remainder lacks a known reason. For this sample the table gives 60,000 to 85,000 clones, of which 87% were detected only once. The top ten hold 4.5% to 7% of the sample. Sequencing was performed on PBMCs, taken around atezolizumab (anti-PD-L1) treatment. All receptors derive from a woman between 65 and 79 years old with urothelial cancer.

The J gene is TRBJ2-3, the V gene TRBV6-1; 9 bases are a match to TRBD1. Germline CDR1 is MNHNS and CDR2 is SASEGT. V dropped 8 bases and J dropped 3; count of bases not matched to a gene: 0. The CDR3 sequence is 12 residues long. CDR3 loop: CASGTGTDTQYF. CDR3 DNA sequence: TGTGCCAGCGGGACAGGGACAGATACGCAGTATTTT.

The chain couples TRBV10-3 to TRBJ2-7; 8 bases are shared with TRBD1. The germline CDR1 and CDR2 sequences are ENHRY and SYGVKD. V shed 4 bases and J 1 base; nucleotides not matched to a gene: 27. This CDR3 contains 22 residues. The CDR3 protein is CAISVIQGGFGTKAPISYEQYF. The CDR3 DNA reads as TGTGCCATCAGTGTCATACAGGGGGGTTTTGGGACCAAAGCGCCGATATCCTACGAGCAGTACTTC.